This is a list of T cell receptor beta chains from one sample in a study of cytomegalovirus exposure and HLA in healthy donors. Measured with immunoSEQ multiplex PCR; TCRdb has only the in-frame clones, and not every one. The sample lists around 190,000 clones; roughly 85% were seen once. Material: PBMCs. These receptors originate from a man between 18 and 29 years old in good health and CMV-seropositive. Both conserved end residues are part of each CDR3. D genes are given only for firm matches. Some rows have no size entry. The others give once, few or many, or a class for an expanded clone.

j_gene | d_gene | abundance | v_gene | CDR3nt | CDR3aa
TRBJ2-2 | TRBD2 | . | TRBV6-1 | TGTGCCAGCAGTCAAGATCTAGCGGGGGGACCGGACGGGGAGCTGTTTTTT | CASSQDLAGGPDGELFF
TRBJ2-7 | TRBD1 | . | TRBV7-8 | TGTGCCAGCAGCTACCGGGACAGGGTCTACGAGCAGTACTTC | CASSYRDRVYEQYF
TRBJ1-1 | . | . | TRBV7-9 | TGTGCCAGCAGCTTAGGGGCAGCAGGCACTGAAGCTTTCTTT | CASSLGAAGTEAFF
TRBJ1-1 | . | . | TRBV7-2 | TGTGCCAGCAGCCCGGGCGTAGACAGAACTGAAGCTTTCTTT | CASSPGVDRTEAFF
TRBJ2-5 | . | . | TRBV25-1 | TGTGCCAGCAGTGATCCCAGACAGTTAGAGACCCAGTACTTC | CASSDPRQLETQYF
TRBJ1-2 | TRBD1 | . | TRBV28 | TGTGCCAGCAGTCTCTACACAGGGGACGTCAACTATGGCTACACCTTC | CASSLYTGDVNYGYTF
TRBJ2-2 | TRBD1 | . | TRBV6-5 | TGTGCCAGCAGTATGGACAGGGTGGACACCGGGGAGCTGTTTTTT | CASSMDRVDTGELFF
TRBJ2-7 | . | few | TRBV12-5 | TGTGCTAGTGGTTTGGGGGCAGGGTCCCACGAGCAGTACTTC | CASGLGAGSHEQYF
TRBJ1-1 | TRBD1 | . | TRBV28 | TGTGCCAGCAGGCCGATCCTACAGGGGACCGCTGAAGCTTTCTTT | CASRPILQGTAEAFF
TRBJ2-5 | . | . | TRBV5-6 | TGTGCCAGCAGCTCTCGCGGGCAGTACCAAGAGACCCAGTACTTC | CASSSRGQYQETQYF
TRBJ2-1 | . | . | TRBV7-9 | TGTGCCAGCAGCCCTCGTGGGTTGGGCGGGACCTCCTACAATGAGCAGTTCTTC | CASSPRGLGGTSYNEQFF
TRBJ2-1 | TRBD2 | once | TRBV2 | TGTGCCAGCAGTTCTCCGACTAGCGGACCTTCTTCCAGCTCCTACAATGAGCAGTTCTTC | CASSSPTSGPSSSSYNEQFF
TRBJ1-2 | TRBD1 | once | TRBV9 | TGTGCCAGCAGCGGACCGGGACAGGGGTATGGCTACACCTTC | CASSGPGQGYGYTF
TRBJ1-2 | . | . | TRBV30 | TGTGCCTGGAGTTCATACACCGGGAGCGACACCTTC | CAWSSYTGSDTF
TRBJ1-5 | TRBD1 | . | TRBV19 | TGTGCCAGTAGATTAGGACAGGGGACGAATCAGCCCCAGCATTTT | CASRLGQGTNQPQHF
TRBJ2-3 | . | . | TRBV6-1 | TGTGCCAGCAGTGGCGGGCTGAGCACAGATACGCAGTATTTT | CASSGGLSTDTQYF
TRBJ2-7 | TRBD1 | . | TRBV5-6 | TGTGCCAGCAGCGGACTGAGGACAGGGATATCCTACGAGCAGTACTTC | CASSGLRTGISYEQYF
TRBJ2-7 | TRBD1 | . | TRBV28 | TGTGCCAGCAGCTCGAGGGACAGGGACTACGAGCAGTACTTC | CASSSRDRDYEQYF
TRBJ1-2 | TRBD1 | . | TRBV5-4 | TGTGCCAGCAGCCCGGGACAGGGGGTCGATGGCTACACCTTC | CASSPGQGVDGYTF
TRBJ2-7 | TRBD1 | . | TRBV7-3 | TGTGCCAGCAGCCCAACTGGGGACAGTTCCTACGAGCAGTACTTC | CASSPTGDSSYEQYF
TRBJ1-2 | . | once | TRBV19 | TGTGCCAGTAGTCGCTTCCAGGGGAACAACTATGGCTACACCTTC | CASSRFQGNNYGYTF
TRBJ2-3 | . | . | TRBV18 | TGTGCCAGCTCACCTGCCTATATCACAGATACGCAGTATTTT | CASSPAYITDTQYF
TRBJ2-1 | . | . | TRBV2 | TGTGCCACGCCGGGACATACCTACAATGAGCAGTTCTTC | CATPGHTYNEQFF
TRBJ2-7 | TRBD1 | . | TRBV6-1 | TGTGCCAGCAGCGTAGCCCGGGACAGCTCCTACGAGCAGTACTTC | CASSVARDSSYEQYF
TRBJ2-7 | TRBD2 | . | TRBV7-2 | TGTGCCAGCAGCTTAAGTAAGCGGGGGCACTACGAGCAGTACTTC | CASSLSKRGHYEQYF